This TCR beta chain was retrieved from a study of cytomegalovirus exposure and HLA in healthy donors. Study-wide points: Later analysis associated a missense DCLRE1C variant with TCR beta V- and J-gene trimming. Other equally common chains were less clonally expanded than HLA-associated TCR beta chains, a later analysis showed.

V shed 1 base and J 2 bases; nucleotides not matched to a gene: 5. This CDR3 comprises 15 residues. Germline CDR1 reads SGHRS; CDR2 reads YFSETQ. Notes on this clone: Its antigen is not known.

Vbeta (60) and Jbeta (13) primers were used in the PCR. Profiling relied on immunoSEQ multiplex PCR, and the TCRdb table lists in-frame clones only, not all of them. The table has 130,000 to 150,000 clones, around 77% seen once. This clonotype originated in a woman between 40 and 50 years old in good health and CMV-seropositive. V and J are TRBV5-1 and TRBJ2-7, with 8 bases lining up with TRBD1. What was sequenced was PBMCs. The CDR3 sequence is CASSLFGQGTYEQYF. The DNA of the CDR3 is TGCGCCAGCAGCTTGTTCGGACAGGGTACCTACGAGCAGTACTTC. Combining the CDR3 with reference TRBV5-1 and TRBJ2-7 gives the whole variable domain KAGVTQTPRYLIKTRGQQVTLSCSPISGHRSVSWYQQTPGQGLQFLFEYFSETQRNKGNFPGRFSGRQFSNSRSEMNVSTLELGDSALYLCASSLFGQGTYEQYFGPGTRLTVT.